Detailed here is one TCR beta chain. Its matching antigen is unknown. The data stem from a study of siplizumab effects on memory and regulatory T cells. CDR3 length: 12 residues. From germline, CDR1 is SQVTM and CDR2 ANQGSEA. The V end was cut by 4 bases, the J end by 4 bases, with 10 bases between. Only in-frame clones appear in the TCRdb table, and some are missing; sequencing was by immunoSEQ multiplex PCR. The sample gives around 45,000 clones, roughly 90% of which show up once; approximately 0.3% is in the top ten. General observations from the study: Solely a minor proportion of alloreactive clones could be assigned to unstimulated subsets.

The sample was naive CD8+ T cells sorted from blood. The TCR sequence derives from a human donor in good health. The V gene is TRBV29-1, the J gene TRBJ1-2; D not certain. The CDR3 DNA reads TGCAGCGTTGTAGGGAAACTCTATGGCTACACCTTC. Its protein is CSVVGKLYGYTF.